This TCR beta chain was retrieved from a study of human T cells and chemical hapten exposure. As to time point: healthy volunteer bleed at 2 weeks. The authors extracted total RNA from unfractionated whole blood. Germline CDR1 reads MNHEY; CDR2 reads SVGAGI. V was pared by 0 bases and J by 6 bases, with 15 bases between. This CDR3 is 16 amino acids long. This clonotype was observed many times. TCRdb reprocessed the RACE reads with MiXCR, giving one entry per CDR3 protein. The sample has about 45,000 distinct CDR3 sequences; roughly 4.5% are singletons. Sample: whole blood. This TCR was sampled from a human donor in good health. Some clones in this sample may be carry-over from other donors' samples. The rearrangement links TRBV6-5 to TRBJ2-1; tentative D call: TRBD2 (5 bases). CDR3 residues: CASSYSKARGSNEQFF. In DNA, the CDR3 is TGTGCCAGCAGTTACTCGAAGGCTAGAGGGTCCAATGAGCAGTTCTTC.